This T cell receptor beta chain was observed in a study of T cells after yellow fever vaccination. Study summary: Libraries from low-cell-number fractions were prepared with the SMART-Seq v4 Ultra Low Input RNA kit. Findings and limits, study-wide: Repertoires sorted by FACS could include abundant clonotypes that are contaminants from the bulk population. Boosting was followed by the reappearance of most primary-vaccination clones (less than 98% CD4, around 91% CD8).

For TCR, cDNA came from 5'RACE template switching, which added a universal primer site and UMIs. One entry per CDR3 protein, called by TCRdb with MiXCR from the 5' RACE reads. The sample records some 240,000 distinct CDR3 sequences, around 3.5% being singletons. Germline V gene lookup returns CDR1 MGHRA and CDR2 YSYEKL. V shed 4 bases and J shed 8 bases, with 15 bases lying between them. CDR3 length: 15 amino acids. This clonotype was picked up many times. Its antigen is unidentified. Sequenced material: PBMCs, taken 15 days after the yellow fever booster vaccination. The TCR comes from a man aged 18 to 30 who received the YFV17D yellow fever vaccine. The chain has TRBV4-1 and TRBJ1-6; D remains ambiguous. In nucleotides, the CDR3 is TGCGCCAGCAGCCGCCCGACTCGGATAGATTCACCCCTCCACTTT. This gives the protein CASSRPTRIDSPLHF.